Shown below are 17 T cell receptor beta chains from a single sample sequenced in a study of neurological immune-mediated disorders. This sample's time point: longitudinal time-point 3. From the 5' RACE reads, TCRdb called clonotypes with MiXCR, one entry per CDR3 protein. The sample comprises about 99,000 distinct CDR3 sequences, 10% to 14% of which are singletons, and about 3% rests with the top ten. Material for sequencing was PBMCs. These receptors came from a female donor with HTLV-1-associated myelopathy (HAM/TSP).

This clonotype has a count of ten or more. This chain joins TRBV3-1 and TRBJ1-4; D unresolved. CDR1 is LGHDT, CDR2 YNNKEL, per germline (reference sequence). V lost 4 bases and J 5 bases, leaving 8 bases between the germline ends. CDR3 length equals 13 residues. The CDR3 DNA reads as TGTGCCAGCAGCCCCGCGTGGAATGAAAAACTGTTTTTT. Its protein is CASSPAWNEKLFF.

This clonotype has only a few counts. The chain has TRBV20-1 and TRBJ2-4, with no clear D. Germline V CDR1 and CDR2: DFQATT, SNEGSKA (reference sequence). Trimming left V 0 bases short and J 6 bases short, with 6 bases between. This CDR3 contains 12 residues. The CDR3 region has the DNA TGCAGTGCTAGAGACCTAACAAACATTCAGTACTTC. Amino acids: CSARDLTNIQYF.

This clonotype has ten or more counts. V is TRBV28 and J is TRBJ1-4, with TRBD1 as a possible D gene (5 bases). The germline V and J ends were trimmed by 7 bases and 3 bases, with 15 bases remaining between them. CDR3 size: 15 residues. Per germline, CDR1 MDHEN and CDR2 SYDVKM. The CDR3 loop is CASTSPGAANEKLFF. CDR3 sequence (DNA): TGTGCCAGCACCTCCCCCGGGGCGGCTAATGAAAAACTGTTTTTT. The full variable domain, completed using reference TRBV28 and TRBJ1-4, is DVKVTQSSRYLVKRTGEKVFLECVQDMDHENMFWYRQDPGLGLRLIYFSYDVKMKEKGDIPEGYSVSREKKERFSLILESASTNQTSMYLCASTSPGAANEKLFFGSGTQLSVL.

This clonotype has a handful of counts. This rearrangement joins TRBV6-5 to TRBJ2-6, with D tentatively TRBD2 (5 bases). V shed 6 bases and J shed 3 bases, with 15 bases lying between them. The CDR3 has 16 residues. Germline V gene sequence: CDR1 MNHEY, CDR2 SVGAGI. For the CDR3, the DNA is TGTGCCAGCAGGCTCAAATGGGAGAGTGGGGCCAACGTCCTGACTTTC. It is translated as CASRLKWESGANVLTF.

This clonotype has ten or more counts. The rearrangement joins TRBV7-8 to TRBJ2-7; TRBD1 aligns across 8 bases. After removal of 3 bases from V and 3 bases from J, the junction contained 4 bases not matched to a gene. Per germline, CDR1 SGHVS and CDR2 FQNEAQ. The CDR3 extends over 14 amino acids. The CDR3 DNA sequence: TGTGCCAGCAGCTTCGGACAGGGTAACTACGAGCAGTACTTC. Residues: CASSFGQGNYEQYF.

This clonotype has ten or more counts. The V gene is TRBV24-1, the J gene TRBJ2-2; D not certain. V was trimmed by 6 bases and J by 5 bases, leaving 6 bases between them. CDR1 is KGHDR and CDR2 is SFDVKD in the germline V gene. The CDR3 spans 12 residues. The CDR3 DNA reads TGTGCCACCAGTCCCGGGACCGGGGAGCTGTTTTTT. Its protein is CATSPGTGELFF.

This clonotype came up many times. The junction differs from germline at one of its ends, possibly a read error. The rearrangement links TRBV15 to TRBJ2-5; 7 bases are a match to TRBD2. CDR3 length: 15 amino acids. Looked up from germline, CDR1 is LNHNV and CDR2 is YYDKDF (reference sequence). The DNA for the CDR3 is TGTGCTACCAGCAGAGAAGGGGCGGGGGAAGAGACCCAGTACTTC. It translates to CATSREGAGEETQYF.

The V and J genes are TRBV12-3 or TRBV12-4 and TRBJ2-3; a weak D match, TRBD1 (5 bases). The germline V and J ends were trimmed by 6 bases and 4 bases, with 17 bases remaining between them. The CDR3 sequence is 15 residues long. CDR3 in DNA: TGTGCCAGCAGCCTTCTAGTAAGGGGCCCAGATACGCAGTATTTT. Its translation is CASSLLVRGPDTQYF.

In its sample, this clonotype was seen many times. The gene calls are TRBV27 and TRBJ2-1, with D maybe TRBD1 (6 bases). Trimming removed 7 bases at V and 0 bases at J, with 16 bases between. CDR1 and CDR2 from the germline V gene are MNHEY and SMNVEV (reference sequence). The CDR3 loop spans 16 amino acids. The CDR3 spells CASTSYKGDSYNEQFF. CDR3 nucleotides: TGTGCCAGCACCTCTTATAAGGGGGACTCCTACAATGAGCAGTTCTTC.

In its sample, this clonotype was seen many times. The chain uses TRBV18 and TRBJ2-3, with unresolved D. V was pared by 3 bases and J by 2 bases, with 6 bases between. The V gene's germline CDR1 is KGHSH and CDR2 LQKENI. The CDR3 has 13 residues. This chain's CDR3 is CASSPFHTDTQYF. CDR3 coding DNA: TGTGCCAGCTCACCGTTTCACACAGATACGCAGTATTTT.

This clonotype was seen at least ten times. The rearrangement joins TRBV28 to TRBJ2-3; 7 bases map to TRBD2. V lost 6 bases to trimming and J lost 2 bases; unmatched junction nucleotides: 5. The germline gives CDR1 MDHEN, CDR2 SYDVKM. This CDR3 contains 14 residues. The CDR3 reads CASRVGGITDTQYF. The CDR3 bases are TGTGCCAGCAGAGTGGGGGGGATCACAGATACGCAGTATTTT.

This clonotype was recorded at least ten times. The V and J genes are TRBV7-9 and TRBJ1-2; unclear D gene. The V end was cut by 5 bases, the J end by 6 bases, with 31 bases between. This CDR3 region has 19 residues. From germline, CDR1 is SEHNR and CDR2 FQNEAQ (reference sequence). The DNA of the CDR3 is TGTGCCAGCAGCCCCGGCTGGTTGACGGGAAGGGAAAACGTCGATGGCTACACCTTC. Residues: CASSPGWLTGRENVDGYTF.

This clonotype was seen at least ten times. This chain joins TRBV20-1 and TRBJ2-3; D is uncertain. V dropped 4 bases and J dropped 4 bases, with 6 bases sitting between them. The CDR3 extends over 11 amino acids. Germline V lookup: CDR1 DFQATT, CDR2 SNEGSKA (reference sequence). CDR3 amino acids: CSAMFSDTQYF. CDR3 coding DNA: TGCAGTGCTATGTTTTCAGATACGCAGTATTTT.

This clonotype has at least ten counts. The CDR3 sequence is CSANGPVGTQYF. CDR3 nucleotide sequence: TGCAGTGCGAACGGACCCGTGGGGACCCAGTACTTC. This chain joins TRBV20-1 and TRBJ2-5; D is ambiguous. The CDR3 totals 12 residues. Germline lookup yields CDR1 DFQATT and CDR2 SNEGSKA (reference sequence). With 6 bases removed from V and 7 bases from J, the gap between germline ends came to 15 bases.

On this clonotype: This may arise from a read error, as a much more abundant clone is one base away. The rearrangement links TRBV7-8 to TRBJ2-7; TRBD1 agrees at 9 bases. The closer fit of TRBJ2-1 to the DNA end suggests the J call may be wrong. There are 17 residues in the CDR3. Per the germline V gene, CDR1 is SGHVS and CDR2 is FQNEAQ. CDR3 DNA: TGTGCCAGCAGTCCCGGGACAGGGACGAGCTACTCCTACGAGCAGTTCTTC. This encodes CASSPGTGTSYSYEQFF.

This clonotype occurred many times. The chain carries TRBV4-2 and TRBJ2-3; weak D call: TRBD1 (5 bases). This CDR3 has 15 amino acids. The V gene's germline CDR1 is LGHNA and CDR2 YNFKEQ. Trimming removed 1 base from V and 2 bases from J, with 10 bases in between. The CDR3 region is CASSQGGINTDTQYF. CDR3 nucleotide sequence: TGTGCCAGCAGCCAAGGGGGCATAAACACAGATACGCAGTATTTT.

This clonotype was found once. A much larger clonotype is one base distant, so this may be a read error. The V and J genes are TRBV20-1 and TRBJ2-7; the D gene is possibly TRBD2 (6 bases). This CDR3 is 15 amino acids long. The germline gives CDR1 DFQATT, CDR2 SNEGSKA (reference sequence). CDR3 bases: TGCAGTGCTGGAGATTTAAGAACAGGAGGGGTAGAGCAGTACTTC. It specifies CSAGDLRTGGVEQYF.